This TCR beta chain was identified in a study of vaccination and CD4 T cells after COVID-19. Study as a whole: Nasal swab PCR detected SARS-CoV-2 in convalescent patients; about 9 had mild disease, one severe.

Regarding the study as a whole: Convalescent patients gained a median 86.3% of their reactive clones only post-vaccination. From a median of roughly 21 to 38, SARS-CoV-2-reactive clonotypes increased, though not significantly. Nearly all convalescent vaccine-specific clones, 304 of 307, recognized only SARS-CoV-2 spike.

CDR1 LNHNV and CDR2 YYDKDF come from the germline V gene (reference sequence). The CDR3 runs to 14 residues. V gave up 6 bases and J gave up 2 bases, with 11 bases separating them. TCRdb re-derived calls from the PCR reads in MiXCR, one entry per CDR3 protein. The sample has some 18,000 distinct CDR3 sequences, around 62% seen once. This clonotype was observed a few times. The antigen remains undetermined. This material consisted of CD4+ T cells from blood, taken before SARS-CoV-2 vaccination. The chain carries TRBV15 and TRBJ1-5; the D gene is possibly TRBD1 (6 bases). The TCR was taken from a human donor who had recovered from COVID-19. CDR3 nucleotide sequence: TGTGCCACCAGAGATCCAGGGGGCAATCAGCCCCAGCATTTT. This gives the protein CATRDPGGNQPQHF.